A selection of T cell receptor beta chains follows, all from one sample in a study of regulatory T cells in long-lasting Graves disease. One entry per CDR3 protein, called by TCRdb with MiXCR from the multiplex PCR reads. The sample includes about 440,000 distinct CDR3 sequences, 16% of them seen just once. The sample was also reused in another study, on T cells in Graves' hyperthyroidism and ophthalmopathy.

Sequencing used peripheral blood mononuclear cells (PBMCs), obtained at new diagnosis, from a patient treated with antithyroid drugs. All receptors come from a woman aged 25 to 39 with Graves disease. CDR3s leave out the opening cysteine and the closing phenylalanine or tryptophan. The order of the fields is V gene, clone size, CDR3 protein. Clone size, where shown, is once, few, many, or a class for clones that have expanded.

TRBV7-9	many	ASSSGTGTLFGRAQETQY
TRBV28	many	ASSRPKKRERPTDTQY
TRBV12-3/TRBV12-4	many	ASSSPTAASYNEQF
TRBV11-1	many	ASTHRHSYEQY
TRBV29-1	many	SAGQAASGTEAF
TRBV19	NA	ASTARRETEAF
TRBV13	many	ASSPRQGRAD
TRBV5-1	NA	ASSWGSRGPAHNYGYT
TRBV7-6	many	ASVGGPGAGANVLT
TRBV24-1	NA	ATSDSAALQWGGEQY
TRBV27	many	ASSFRKDSEAF